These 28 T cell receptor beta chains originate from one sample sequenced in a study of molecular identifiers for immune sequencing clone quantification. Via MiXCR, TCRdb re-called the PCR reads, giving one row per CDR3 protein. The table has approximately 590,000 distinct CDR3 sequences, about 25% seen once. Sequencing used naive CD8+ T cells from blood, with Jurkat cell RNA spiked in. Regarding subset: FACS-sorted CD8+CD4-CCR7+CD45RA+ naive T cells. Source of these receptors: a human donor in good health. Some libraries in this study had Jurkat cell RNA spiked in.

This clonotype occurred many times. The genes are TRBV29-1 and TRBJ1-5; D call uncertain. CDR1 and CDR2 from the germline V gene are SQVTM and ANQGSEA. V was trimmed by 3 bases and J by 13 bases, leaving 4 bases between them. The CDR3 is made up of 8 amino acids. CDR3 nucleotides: TGCAGCGTTGATGGTCAGCATTTT. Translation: CSVDGQHF.

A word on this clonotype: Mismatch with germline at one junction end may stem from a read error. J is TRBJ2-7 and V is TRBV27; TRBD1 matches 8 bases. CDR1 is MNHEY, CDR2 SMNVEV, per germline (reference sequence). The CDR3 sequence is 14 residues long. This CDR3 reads CASGPGTGSHEQYF. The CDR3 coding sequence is TGTGCCAGCGGCCCGGGGACAGGCTCCCACGAGCAGTACTTC.

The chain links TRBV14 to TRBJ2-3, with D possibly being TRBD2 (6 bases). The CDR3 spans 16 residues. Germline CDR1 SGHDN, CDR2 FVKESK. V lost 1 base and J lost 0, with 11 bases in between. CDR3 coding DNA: TGTGCCAGCAGCCAAGCCCTCGGGAGAAGCACAGATACGCAGTATTTT. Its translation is CASSQALGRSTDTQYF.

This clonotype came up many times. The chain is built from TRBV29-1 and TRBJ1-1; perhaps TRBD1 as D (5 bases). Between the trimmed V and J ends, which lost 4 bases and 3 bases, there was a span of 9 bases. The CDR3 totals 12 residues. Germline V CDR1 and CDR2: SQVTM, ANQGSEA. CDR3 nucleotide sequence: TGCAGCGTTGCTGGCAGGGACACTGAAGCTTTCTTT. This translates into CSVAGRDTEAFF.

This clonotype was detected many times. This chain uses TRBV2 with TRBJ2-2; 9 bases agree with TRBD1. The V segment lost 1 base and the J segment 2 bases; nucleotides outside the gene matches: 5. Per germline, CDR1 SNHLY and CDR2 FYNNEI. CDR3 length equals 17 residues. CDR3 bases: TGTGCCAGCAGTGAAGGAGAACAGGGGGCCAACACCGGGGAGCTGTTTTTT. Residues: CASSEGEQGANTGELFF.

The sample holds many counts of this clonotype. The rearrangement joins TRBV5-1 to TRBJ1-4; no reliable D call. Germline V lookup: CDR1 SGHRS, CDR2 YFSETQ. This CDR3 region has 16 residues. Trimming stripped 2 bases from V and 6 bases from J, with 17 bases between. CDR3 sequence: CASSLGRRTLDEKLFF. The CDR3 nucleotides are TGCGCCAGCAGCTTAGGACGCAGGACGCTTGATGAAAAACTGTTTTTT.

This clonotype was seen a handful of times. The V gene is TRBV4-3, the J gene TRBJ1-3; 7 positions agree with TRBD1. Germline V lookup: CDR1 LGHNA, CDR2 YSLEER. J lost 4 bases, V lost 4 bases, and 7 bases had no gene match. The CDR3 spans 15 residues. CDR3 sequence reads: CASSPTGVLGNTIYF. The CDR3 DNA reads TGCGCCAGCAGCCCAACAGGGGTGTTAGGAAACACCATATATTTT.

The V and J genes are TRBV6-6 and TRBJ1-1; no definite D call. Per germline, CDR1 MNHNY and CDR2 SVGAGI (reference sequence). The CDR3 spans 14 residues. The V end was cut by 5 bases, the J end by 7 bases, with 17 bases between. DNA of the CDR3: TGTGCCAGCAGTCCGAGGGATTTCGGCCTTGAAGCTTTCTTT. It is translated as CASSPRDFGLEAFF.

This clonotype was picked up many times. CDR3 in DNA: TGTGCCACCAGTGGTGATATGACTAGCCGCTCCTACGAGCAGTACTTC. This sequence encodes CATSGDMTSRSYEQYF. The chain links TRBV24-1 to TRBJ2-7, with 7 nucleotides matching TRBD2. Looked up from germline, CDR1 is KGHDR and CDR2 is SFDVKD. Trimming removed 5 bases from V and 0 bases from J; junction bases left unmatched: 9. The CDR3 loop spans 16 amino acids.

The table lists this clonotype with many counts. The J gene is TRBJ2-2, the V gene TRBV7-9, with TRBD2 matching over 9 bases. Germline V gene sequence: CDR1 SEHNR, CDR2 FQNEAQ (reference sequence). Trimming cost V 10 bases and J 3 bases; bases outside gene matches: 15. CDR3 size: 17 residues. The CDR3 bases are TGTGCCAATGCAGAGATAGCGGGAGAAGTCGACACCGGGGAGCTGTTTTTT. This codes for CANAEIAGEVDTGELFF.

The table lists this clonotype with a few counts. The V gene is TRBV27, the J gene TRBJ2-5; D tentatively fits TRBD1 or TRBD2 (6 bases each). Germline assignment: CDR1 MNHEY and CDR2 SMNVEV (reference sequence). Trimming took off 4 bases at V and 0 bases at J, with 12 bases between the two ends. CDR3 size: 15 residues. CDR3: CASSYSGGYQETQYF. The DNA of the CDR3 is TGTGCCAGCAGTTATTCCGGGGGCTACCAAGAGACCCAGTACTTC.

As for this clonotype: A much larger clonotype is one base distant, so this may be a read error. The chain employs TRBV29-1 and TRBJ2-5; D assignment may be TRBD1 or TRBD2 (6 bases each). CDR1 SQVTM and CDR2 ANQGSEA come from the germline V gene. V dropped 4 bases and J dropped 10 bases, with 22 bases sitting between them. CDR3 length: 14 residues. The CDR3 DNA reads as TGCAGCGTTGGAGTCGTCGTAGCAGGGGAGGACCAGTACTTC. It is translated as CSVGVVVAGEDQYF.

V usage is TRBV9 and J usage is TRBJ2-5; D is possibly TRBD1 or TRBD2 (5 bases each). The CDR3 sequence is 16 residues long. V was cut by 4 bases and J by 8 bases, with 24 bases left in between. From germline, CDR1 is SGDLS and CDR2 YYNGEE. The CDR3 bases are TGTGCCAGCAGCCCCTGGACAAGGTCAGGAGGAGTAACCCAGTACTTC. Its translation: CASSPWTRSGGVTQYF.

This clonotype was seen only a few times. The CDR3 nucleotides read TGCGCCAGCAGCCAAGATAAGGGAGGGCTAGCTGGCAATGAGCAGTTCTTC. It specifies CASSQDKGGLAGNEQFF. The chain couples TRBV4-1 to TRBJ2-1, with 7 bases matching TRBD2. J lost 6 bases, V lost 0 bases, and 11 bases had no gene match. This CDR3 has 17 amino acids. Germline-derived CDR1 and CDR2 are MGHRA and YSYEKL.

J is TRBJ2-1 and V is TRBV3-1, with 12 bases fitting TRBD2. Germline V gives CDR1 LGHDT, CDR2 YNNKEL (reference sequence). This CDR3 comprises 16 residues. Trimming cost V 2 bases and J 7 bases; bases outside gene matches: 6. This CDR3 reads CASSQLASGGVNEQFF. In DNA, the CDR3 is TGTGCCAGCAGCCAACTGGCTAGCGGGGGGGTGAATGAGCAGTTCTTC.

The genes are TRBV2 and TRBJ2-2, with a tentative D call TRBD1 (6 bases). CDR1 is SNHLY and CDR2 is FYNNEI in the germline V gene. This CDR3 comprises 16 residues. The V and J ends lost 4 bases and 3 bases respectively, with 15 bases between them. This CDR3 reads CASSGIETGHTGELFF. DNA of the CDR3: TGTGCCAGCAGTGGAATAGAGACAGGTCACACCGGGGAGCTGTTTTTT.

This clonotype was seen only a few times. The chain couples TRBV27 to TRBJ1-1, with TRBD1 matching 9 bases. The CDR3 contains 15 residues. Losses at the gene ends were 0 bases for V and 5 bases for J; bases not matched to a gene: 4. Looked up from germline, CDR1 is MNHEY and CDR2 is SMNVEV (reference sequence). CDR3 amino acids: CASSLSGTGFTEAFF. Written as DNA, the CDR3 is TGTGCCAGCAGTTTATCCGGGACAGGGTTTACTGAAGCTTTCTTT.

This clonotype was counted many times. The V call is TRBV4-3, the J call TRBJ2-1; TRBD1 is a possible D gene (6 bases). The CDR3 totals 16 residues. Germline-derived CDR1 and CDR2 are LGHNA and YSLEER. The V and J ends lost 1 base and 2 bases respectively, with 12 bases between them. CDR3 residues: CASSQVGTPTYNEQFF. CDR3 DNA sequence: TGCGCCAGCAGCCAAGTCGGGACACCCACCTACAATGAGCAGTTCTTC.

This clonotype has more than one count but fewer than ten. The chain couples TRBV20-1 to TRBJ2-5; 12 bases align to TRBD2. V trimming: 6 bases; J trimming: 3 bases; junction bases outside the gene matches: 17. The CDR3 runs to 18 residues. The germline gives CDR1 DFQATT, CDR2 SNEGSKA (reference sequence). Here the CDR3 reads CSARRSGLAGLSKETQYF. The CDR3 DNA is TGCAGTGCCCGTCGGAGTGGACTAGCGGGACTATCTAAAGAGACCCAGTACTTC.

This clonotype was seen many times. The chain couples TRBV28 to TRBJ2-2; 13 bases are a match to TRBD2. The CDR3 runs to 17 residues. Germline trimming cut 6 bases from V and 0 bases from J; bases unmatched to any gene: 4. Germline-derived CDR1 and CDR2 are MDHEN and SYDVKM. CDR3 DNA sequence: TGTGCCAGCAGCCGGACTAGCGGGAGCGCGAACACCGGGGAGCTGTTTTTT. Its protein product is CASSRTSGSANTGELFF. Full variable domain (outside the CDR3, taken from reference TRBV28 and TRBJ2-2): DVKVTQSSRYLVKRTGEKVFLECVQDMDHENMFWYRQDPGLGLRLIYFSYDVKMKEKGDIPEGYSVSREKKERFSLILESASTNQTSMYLCASSRTSGSANTGELFFGEGSRLTVL.

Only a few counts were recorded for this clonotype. CDR3 in DNA: TGTGCCAGCAGTTTGTCCTTCGGGTACGAGCAGTACTTC. Residues: CASSLSFGYEQYF. The rearrangement joins TRBV27 to TRBJ2-7; the D is unclear. CDR3 size: 13 residues. Trimming pared 3 bases from V and 4 bases from J, leaving 10 bases between. The V gene's germline CDR1 is MNHEY and CDR2 SMNVEV (reference sequence).

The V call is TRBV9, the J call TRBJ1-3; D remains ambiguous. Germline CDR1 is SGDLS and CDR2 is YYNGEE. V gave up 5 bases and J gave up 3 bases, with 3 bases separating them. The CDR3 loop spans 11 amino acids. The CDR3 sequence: CASRDGNTIYF. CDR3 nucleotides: TGTGCCAGCAGAGATGGAAACACCATATATTTT.

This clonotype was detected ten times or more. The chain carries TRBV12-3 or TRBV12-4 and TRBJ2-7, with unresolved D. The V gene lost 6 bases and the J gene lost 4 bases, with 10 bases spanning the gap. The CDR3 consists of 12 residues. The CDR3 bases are TGTGCCAGCAGCCCCTGGTCGTACGAGCAGTACTTC. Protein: CASSPWSYEQYF.

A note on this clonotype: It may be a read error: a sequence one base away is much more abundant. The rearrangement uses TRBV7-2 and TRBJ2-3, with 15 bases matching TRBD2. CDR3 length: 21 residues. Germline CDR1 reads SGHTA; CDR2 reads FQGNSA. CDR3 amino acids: CASSLFPGLAGGKISTATQYF. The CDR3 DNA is TGTGCCAGCAGCTTATTCCCGGGACTAGCGGGAGGTAAAATTAGCACAGCTACGCAGTATTTT.

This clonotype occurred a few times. For the CDR3, the DNA is TGTGCCAGCAGCCAAGCCTTCACAGGAGGCTATGGCTACACCTTC. Protein: CASSQAFTGGYGYTF. This chain links TRBV4-2 with TRBJ1-2; D possibly corresponds to TRBD1 (5 bases). V was pared by 1 base and J by 4 bases, with 13 bases between. The CDR3 extends over 15 amino acids. Germline V CDR1 and CDR2: LGHNA, YNFKEQ.

CDR3 amino acids: CASSLGDPGVQPQHF. The CDR3 nucleotides read TGTGCCAGCAGCTTAGGGGATCCAGGGGTTCAGCCCCAGCATTTT. The chain has TRBV7-9 and TRBJ1-5; D might be TRBD1 (6 bases). Per germline, CDR1 SEHNR and CDR2 FQNEAQ (reference sequence). The CDR3 length is 15 residues. Trimming removed 1 base at V and 6 bases at J, with 13 bases between.

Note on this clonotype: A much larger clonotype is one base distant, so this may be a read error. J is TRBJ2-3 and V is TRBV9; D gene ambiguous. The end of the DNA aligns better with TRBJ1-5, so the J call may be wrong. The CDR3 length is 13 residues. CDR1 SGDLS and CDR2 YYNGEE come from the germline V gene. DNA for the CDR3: TGTGCCAGCAGCCCCTCGAACACAGATACGCAGCATTTT. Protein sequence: CASSPSNTDTQHF.

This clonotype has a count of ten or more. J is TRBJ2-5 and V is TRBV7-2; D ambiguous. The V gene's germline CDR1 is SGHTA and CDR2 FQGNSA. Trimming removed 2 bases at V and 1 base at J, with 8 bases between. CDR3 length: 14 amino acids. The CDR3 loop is CASSLTEFQETQYF. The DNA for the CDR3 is TGTGCCAGCAGCTTAACAGAATTCCAAGAGACCCAGTACTTC.